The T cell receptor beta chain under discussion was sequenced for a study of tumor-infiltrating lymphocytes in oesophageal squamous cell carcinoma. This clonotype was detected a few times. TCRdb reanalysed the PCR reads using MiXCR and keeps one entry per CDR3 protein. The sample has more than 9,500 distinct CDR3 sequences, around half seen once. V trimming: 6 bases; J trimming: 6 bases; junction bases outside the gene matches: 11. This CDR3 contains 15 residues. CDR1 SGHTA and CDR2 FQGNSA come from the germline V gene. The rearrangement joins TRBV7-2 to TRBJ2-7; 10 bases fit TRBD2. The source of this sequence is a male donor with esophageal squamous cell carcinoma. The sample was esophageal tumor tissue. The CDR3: CASRIKAGGPGEQYF. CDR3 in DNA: TGTGCCAGCAGGATAAAAGCGGGAGGGCCAGGCGAGCAGTACTTC.